The 19 T cell receptor beta chains below all came from one sample that was sequenced in a study of CD8+ T cells in alopecia areata. It was cDNA, reverse transcribed from extracted RNA, that served as the sequencing template. Clones were sequenced by immunoSEQ multiplex PCR, and TCRdb holds only the in-frame ones, with some missing. The sample holds 90,000 or so clones, about 40% seen once. Treatment reported: oral pan-JAK inhibitor, 5-10 mg twice daily. Sequencing was performed on CD8+ T cells sorted from blood, taken at week 24, from a patient treated with tofacitinib. These receptors originate from a human donor with alopecia areata.

This clone was seen a few times. The gene calls are TRBV5-5 and TRBJ2-1; D may be TRBD2 (5 bases). The V gene's germline CDR1 is SGHKS and CDR2 YYEKEE (reference sequence). V lost 0 bases and J 7 bases, leaving 20 bases between the germline ends. The CDR3 covers 17 residues. CDR3 amino acids: CASSLAVVGRLWNEQFF. CDR3 nucleotides: TGTGCCAGCAGCTTGGCCGTTGTAGGGAGACTTTGGAATGAGCAGTTCTTC.

This clone was seen only a few times. V gene TRBV29-1 combines with J gene TRBJ2-1, with D possibly being TRBD2 (6 bases). In germline, CDR1 is SQVTM, CDR2 ANQGSEA. The CDR3 has 14 amino acids. Trimming took 3 bases from V and 0 from J, leaving 9 bases between them. CDR3 in DNA: TGCAGCGTTGACGGGGAGGACTCCTACAATGAGCAGTTCTTC. It encodes CSVDGEDSYNEQFF.

This clone was counted ten times or more. The V call is TRBV28, the J call TRBJ2-1; D not resolved. With 6 bases removed from V and 2 bases from J, the gap between germline ends came to 5 bases. Germline V gives CDR1 MDHEN, CDR2 SYDVKM. The CDR3 totals 12 residues. CDR3 sequence (DNA): TGTGCCAGCAGCCCCGCCTACAATGAGCAGTTCTTC. Translation gives CASSPAYNEQFF.

V usage is TRBV9 and J usage is TRBJ2-2; 7 bases map to TRBD1. Germline CDR1 reads SGDLS; CDR2 reads YYNGEE. The CDR3 has 16 amino acids. V shed 1 base, J shed 4 bases, and the junction held 7 bases outside the gene matches. CDR3 nucleotides: TGTGCCAGCAGCGTAAACAGGGGCGAGGTCACCGGGGAGCTGTTTTTT. Its protein is CASSVNRGEVTGELFF.

This clone appeared a few times. This chain joins TRBV29-1 and TRBJ2-1; D call uncertain. The V end lost 3 bases, the J end lost 0 bases, and 12 bases lay between the germline ends. The CDR3 runs 15 residues. Germline V gives CDR1 SQVTM, CDR2 ANQGSEA. CDR3 in amino acids: CSVDAETNSYNEQFF. The CDR3 coding sequence is TGCAGCGTTGACGCGGAGACCAACTCCTACAATGAGCAGTTCTTC.

The V and J genes are TRBV11-2 and TRBJ2-5, with D possibly being TRBD1 (6 bases). Germline V CDR1 and CDR2: SGHAT, FQNNGV. V was trimmed by 6 bases and J by 2 bases, leaving 16 bases between them. The CDR3 extends over 15 amino acids. The CDR3 reads CASRLTARGQETQYF. CDR3 coding DNA: TGTGCCAGCAGACTAACCGCGAGGGGGCAAGAGACCCAGTACTTC.

The CDR3: CASSHRLAGAWNEQFF. The CDR3 region has the DNA TGTGCCAGCAGCCATAGACTAGCGGGAGCGTGGAATGAGCAGTTCTTC. The rearrangement uses TRBV4-2 and TRBJ2-1, with TRBD2 identical over 12 bases. The CDR3 has 16 amino acids. Trimming took 3 bases from V and 7 from J; bases not matched to a gene: 7. CDR1 is LGHNA, CDR2 YNFKEQ, per germline.

V is TRBV6-5 and J is TRBJ2-7, with D possibly being TRBD2 (5 bases). Looked up from germline, CDR1 is MNHEY and CDR2 is SVGAGI. The CDR3 totals 13 residues. The germline V and J ends were trimmed by 6 bases and 3 bases, with 12 bases remaining between them. The CDR3 spells CASSEDGDYEQYF. The CDR3 nucleotides read TGTGCCAGCAGCGAAGACGGGGACTACGAGCAGTACTTC.

By sample share, this clone is medium-sized (0.01 to 0.1%). The chain has TRBV6-1 and TRBJ2-1; no clear D. The length of the CDR3 is 17 residues. Trimming left V 3 bases short and J 0 bases short, with 15 bases between. Germline V lookup: CDR1 MNHNS, CDR2 SASEGT. The CDR3 spells CASSDLGRLSSYNEQFF. CDR3 in DNA: TGTGCCAGCAGTGATTTAGGACGGTTGAGCTCCTACAATGAGCAGTTCTTC.

Relative to its sample, this clone is medium-sized. V and J are TRBV9 and TRBJ2-7; D remains ambiguous. Germline lookup yields CDR1 SGDLS and CDR2 YYNGEE. Trimming cost V 4 bases and J 6 bases, with 8 bases left between them. This CDR3 region has 11 residues. The CDR3 DNA reads TGTGCCAGCAGCCCTGGAAGCGAGCAGTACTTC. This codes for CASSPGSEQYF. Complete variable domain (other parts from reference TRBV9 and TRBJ2-7): DSGVTQTPKHLITATGQRVTLRCSPRSGDLSVYWYQQSLDQGLQFLIQYYNGEERAKGNILERFSAQQFPDLHSELNLSSLELGDSALYFCASSPGSEQYFGPGTRLTVT.

This clone was picked up one time. The rearrangement links TRBV27 to TRBJ2-1; D perhaps matches TRBD1 (6 bases). This CDR3 is 16 amino acids long. Trimming removed 3 bases at V and 1 base at J, with 13 bases between. Per germline, CDR1 MNHEY and CDR2 SMNVEV (reference sequence). The CDR3 DNA is TGTGCCAGCAGTTTTGACAGGCCATCATCCTACAATGAGCAGTTCTTC. Translating gives CASSFDRPSSYNEQFF.

The chain has TRBV4-1 and TRBJ2-7, with 8 bases lining up with TRBD2. This CDR3 is 15 amino acids long. The junction had 7 bases not matched to a gene; V was cut back by 2 bases and J by 4 bases. Germline lookup yields CDR1 MGHRA and CDR2 YSYEKL. Here the CDR3 reads CASSQRALAAYEQYF. For the CDR3, the DNA is TGCGCCAGCAGCCAACGGGCACTAGCGGCTTACGAGCAGTACTTC.

V and J are TRBV9 and TRBJ2-6; possible D gene TRBD1, 6 bases. Trimming left V 7 bases short and J 4 bases short, with 12 bases between. The germline V gene has CDR1 SGDLS and CDR2 YYNGEE. This CDR3 contains 14 residues. CDR3 nucleotides: TGTGCCAGCCAGGGGCTTGGGGGGGCCAACGTCCTGACTTTC. Translating gives CASQGLGGANVLTF.

The chain recombines TRBV30 with TRBJ1-2; tentatively, D is TRBD1 (5 bases). CDR1 and CDR2 (germline): GTSNPN, SVGIG (reference sequence). V lost 2 bases and J 2 bases, leaving 15 bases between the germline ends. The CDR3 contains 15 residues. The CDR3 nucleotides read TGTGCCTGGAGTCCCCTGGGACGGGAAAACTATGGCTACACCTTC. Encoded protein: CAWSPLGRENYGYTF. The whole variable domain, filled in from reference TRBV30 and TRBJ1-2, reads SQTIHQWPATLVQPVGSPLSLECTVEGTSNPNLYWYRQAAGRGLQLLFYSVGIGQISSEVPQNLSASRPQDRQFILSSKKLLLSDSGFYLCAWSPLGRENYGYTFGSGTRLTVV.

The chain is built from TRBV27 and TRBJ1-1, with 7 bases matching TRBD1. CDR3 length: 14 amino acids. Trimming took 6 bases from V and 2 from J; bases not matched to a gene: 6. The germline V gene has CDR1 MNHEY and CDR2 SMNVEV (reference sequence). CDR3 residues: CASRGTASNTEAFF. The DNA of the CDR3 is TGTGCCAGCAGAGGGACAGCTTCTAACACTGAAGCTTTCTTT.

The chain combines TRBV7-9 with TRBJ2-7; 8 bases are a match to TRBD2. The CDR3 length is 18 residues. The germline CDR1 and CDR2 sequences are SEHNR and FQNEAQ (reference sequence). V lost 5 bases to trimming and J lost 2 bases; unmatched junction nucleotides: 17. The CDR3 sequence: CASSPWTAGGGPTYEQYF. CDR3 coding DNA: TGTGCCAGCAGCCCGTGGACGGCGGGAGGAGGCCCCACCTACGAGCAGTACTTC.

This clone was detected only a few times. The J gene is TRBJ2-5, the V gene TRBV30, with no clear D. Gene TRBJ2-7 matches the end of the DNA better, so the J call may be wrong. There are 11 residues in the CDR3. Germline values: CDR1 GTSNPN, CDR2 SVGIG (reference sequence). As DNA, the CDR3 is TGTGCCTGGAGTCTCCAATACGAGCAGTACTTC. Residues: CAWSLQYEQYF.

J is TRBJ2-7 and V is TRBV19; D remains unclear. The ends were cut back, 5 bases at V and 3 bases at J, with 5 bases in the middle. The CDR3 has 11 amino acids. Germline values: CDR1 LNHDA, CDR2 SQIVND (reference sequence). The CDR3 spells CASSGHYEQYF. The CDR3 DNA is TGTGCCAGTAGTGGTCACTACGAGCAGTACTTC.

As concerns this clone: Sequence at one end of the junction differs from germline and may be a read error. V usage is TRBV29-1 and J usage is TRBJ2-7; 12 bases fit TRBD1. This CDR3 comprises 14 residues. The germline V gene has CDR1 SQVTM and CDR2 ANQGSEA. This CDR3 is CGVEGDRGPYEQYF. In DNA form, the CDR3 reads TGCGGCGTTGAGGGGGACAGGGGGCCGTACGAGCAGTACTTC.